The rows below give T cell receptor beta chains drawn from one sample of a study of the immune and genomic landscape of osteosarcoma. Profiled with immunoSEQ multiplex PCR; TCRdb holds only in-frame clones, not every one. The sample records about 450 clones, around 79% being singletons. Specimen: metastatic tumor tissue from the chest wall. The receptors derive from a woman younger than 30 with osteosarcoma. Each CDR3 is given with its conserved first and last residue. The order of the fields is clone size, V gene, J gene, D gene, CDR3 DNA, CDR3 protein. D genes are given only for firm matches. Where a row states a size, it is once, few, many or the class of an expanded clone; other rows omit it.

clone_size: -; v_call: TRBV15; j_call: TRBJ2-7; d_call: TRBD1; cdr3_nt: TGTGCCACCAGCAGATTTGGGACAGACTCCTACGAGCAGTACTTC; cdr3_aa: CATSRFGTDSYEQYF
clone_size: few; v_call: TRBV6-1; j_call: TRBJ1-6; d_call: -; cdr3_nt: TGTGCCAGCAGTGAAGAGTGGACGGGCAATTCACCCCTCCACTTT; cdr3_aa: CASSEEWTGNSPLHF
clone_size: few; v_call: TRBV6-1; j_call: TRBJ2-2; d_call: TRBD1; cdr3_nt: TGTGCCAGCAGGGAGGACAGGGGGTACTCCGGGGAGCTGTTTTTT; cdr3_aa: CASREDRGYSGELFF
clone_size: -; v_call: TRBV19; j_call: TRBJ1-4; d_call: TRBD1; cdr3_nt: TGTGCCAGTAATAGTAGACAGGGGCGTGAAAAACTGTTTTTT; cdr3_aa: CASNSRQGREKLFF
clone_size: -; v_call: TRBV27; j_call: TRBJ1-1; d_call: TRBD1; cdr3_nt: TGTGCCAGCTCGACAGGGGAAGTAAACACTGAAGCTTTCTTT; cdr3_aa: CASSTGEVNTEAFF
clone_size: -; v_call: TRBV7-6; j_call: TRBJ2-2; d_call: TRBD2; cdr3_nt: TGTGCCAGCAGCCCACAGCGGCTAGCGGGCACCGGGGAGCTGTTTTTT; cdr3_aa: CASSPQRLAGTGELFF
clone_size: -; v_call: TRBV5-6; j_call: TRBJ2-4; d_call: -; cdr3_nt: TGTGCCAGCAGCTTGGCCCCGGACATCTACGTTCAGTACTTC; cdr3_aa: CASSLAPDIYVQYF
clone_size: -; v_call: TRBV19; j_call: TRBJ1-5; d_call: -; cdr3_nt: TGTGCCAGTAGTATAGATCTGGACCTCCTCAATCAGCCCCAGCATTTT; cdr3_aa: CASSIDLDLLNQPQHF
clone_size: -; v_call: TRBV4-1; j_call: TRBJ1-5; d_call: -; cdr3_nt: TGCGCCAGCAGCCAAGAGGACCCTGGCAATCAGCCCCAGCATTTT; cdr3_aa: CASSQEDPGNQPQHF
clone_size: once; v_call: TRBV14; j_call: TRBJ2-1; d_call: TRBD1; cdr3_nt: TGTGCCAGCAGCCAAGCGTCTGGGACAGTCCATGAGCAGTTCTTC; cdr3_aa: CASSQASGTVHEQFF